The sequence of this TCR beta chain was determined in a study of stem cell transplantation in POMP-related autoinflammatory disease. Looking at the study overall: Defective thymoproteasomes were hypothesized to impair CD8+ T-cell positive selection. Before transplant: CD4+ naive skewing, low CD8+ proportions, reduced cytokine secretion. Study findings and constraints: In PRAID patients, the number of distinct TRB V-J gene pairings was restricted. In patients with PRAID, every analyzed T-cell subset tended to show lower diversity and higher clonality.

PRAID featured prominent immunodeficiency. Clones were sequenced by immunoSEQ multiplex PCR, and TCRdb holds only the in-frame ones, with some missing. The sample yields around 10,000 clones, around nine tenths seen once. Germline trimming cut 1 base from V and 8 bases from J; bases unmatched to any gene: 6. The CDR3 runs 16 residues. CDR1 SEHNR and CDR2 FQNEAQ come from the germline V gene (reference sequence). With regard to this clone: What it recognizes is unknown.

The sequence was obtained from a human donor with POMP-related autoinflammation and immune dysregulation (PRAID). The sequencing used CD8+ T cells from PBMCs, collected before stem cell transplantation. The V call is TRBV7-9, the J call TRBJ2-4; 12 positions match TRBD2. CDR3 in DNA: TGTGCCAGCAGCTTAGTTGGGGGACTAGCGGGTGACATTCAGTACTTC. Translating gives CASSLVGGLAGDIQYF.